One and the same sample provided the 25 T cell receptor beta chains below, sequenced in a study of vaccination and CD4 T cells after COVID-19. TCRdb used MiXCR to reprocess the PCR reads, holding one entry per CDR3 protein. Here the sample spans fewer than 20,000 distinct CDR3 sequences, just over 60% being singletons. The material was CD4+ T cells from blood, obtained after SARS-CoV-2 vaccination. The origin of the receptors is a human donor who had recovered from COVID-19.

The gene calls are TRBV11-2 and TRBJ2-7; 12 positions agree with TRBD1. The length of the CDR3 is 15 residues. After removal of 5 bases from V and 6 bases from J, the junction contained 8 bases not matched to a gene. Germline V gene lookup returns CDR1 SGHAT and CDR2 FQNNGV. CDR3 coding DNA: TGTGCCAGCAGCGACCCCGGGACAGGGGGCTGCGAGCAGTACTTC. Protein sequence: CASSDPGTGGCEQYF.

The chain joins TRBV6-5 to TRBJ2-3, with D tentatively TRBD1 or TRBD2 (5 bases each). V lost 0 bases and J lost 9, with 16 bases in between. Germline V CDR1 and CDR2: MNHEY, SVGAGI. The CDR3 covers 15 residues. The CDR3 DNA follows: TGTGCCAGCAGTTACTCAACCGCTTGGTGGGGGACGCAGTATTTT. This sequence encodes CASSYSTAWWGTQYF.

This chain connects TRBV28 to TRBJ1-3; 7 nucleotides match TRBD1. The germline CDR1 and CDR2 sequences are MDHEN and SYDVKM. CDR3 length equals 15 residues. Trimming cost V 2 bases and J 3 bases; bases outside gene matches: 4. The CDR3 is CASSLSRGLGNTIYF. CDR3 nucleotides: TGTGCCAGCAGTTTAAGTAGGGGGCTTGGAAACACCATATATTTT.

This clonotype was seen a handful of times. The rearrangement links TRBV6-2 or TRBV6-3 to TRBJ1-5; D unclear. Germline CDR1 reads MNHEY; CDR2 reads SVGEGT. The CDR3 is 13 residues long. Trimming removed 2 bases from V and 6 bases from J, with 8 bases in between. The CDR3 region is CASSYSRGQPQHF. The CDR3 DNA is TGTGCCAGCAGTTACAGCCGGGGTCAGCCCCAGCATTTT.

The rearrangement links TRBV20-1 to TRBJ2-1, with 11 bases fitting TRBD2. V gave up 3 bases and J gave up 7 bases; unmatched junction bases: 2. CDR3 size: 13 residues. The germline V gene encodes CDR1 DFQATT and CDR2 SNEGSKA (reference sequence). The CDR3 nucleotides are TGCAGTGCTAGCCCTAGCGGGAGGAATGAGCAGTTCTTC. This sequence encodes CSASPSGRNEQFF.

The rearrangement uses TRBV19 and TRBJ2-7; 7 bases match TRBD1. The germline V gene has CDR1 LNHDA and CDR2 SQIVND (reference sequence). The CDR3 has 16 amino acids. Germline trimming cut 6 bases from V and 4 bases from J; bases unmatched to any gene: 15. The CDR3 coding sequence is TGTGCCAGTAGCCCAGGGGGAAATAGGGGCTTTTACGAGCAGTACTTC. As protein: CASSPGGNRGFYEQYF.

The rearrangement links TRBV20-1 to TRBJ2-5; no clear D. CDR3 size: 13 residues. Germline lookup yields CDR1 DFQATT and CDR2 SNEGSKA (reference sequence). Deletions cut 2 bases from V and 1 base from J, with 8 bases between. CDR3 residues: CSARFGSQETQYF. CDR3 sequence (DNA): TGCAGTGCTAGATTCGGCAGCCAAGAGACCCAGTACTTC.

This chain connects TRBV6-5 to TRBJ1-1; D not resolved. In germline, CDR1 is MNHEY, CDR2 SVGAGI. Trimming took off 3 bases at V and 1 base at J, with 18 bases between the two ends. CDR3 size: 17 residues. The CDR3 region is CASSYKSWFGSNTEAFF. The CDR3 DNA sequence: TGTGCCAGCAGTTATAAGTCCTGGTTCGGCTCGAACACTGAAGCTTTCTTT.

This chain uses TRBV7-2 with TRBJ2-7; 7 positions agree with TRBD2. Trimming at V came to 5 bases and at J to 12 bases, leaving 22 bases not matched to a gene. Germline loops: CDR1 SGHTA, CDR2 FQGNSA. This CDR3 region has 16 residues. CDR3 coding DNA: TGTGCCAGCAGCCCTTACGGACTAGTGTCCCTAGCTCAATTGTACTTC. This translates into CASSPYGLVSLAQLYF.

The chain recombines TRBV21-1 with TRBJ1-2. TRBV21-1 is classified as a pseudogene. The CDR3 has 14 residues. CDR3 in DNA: TGTGCCAGCAAGGAGGGTTGGGCTAACTATGGCTACACCTTC. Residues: CASKEGWANYGYTF.

The CDR3 reads CATSRGDRSVDVRYTF. The CDR3 coding sequence is TGTGCCACCAGCAGAGGGGACAGGTCGGTCGATGTACGCTACACCTTC. The chain employs TRBV15 and TRBJ1-2, with 8 bases fitting TRBD1. In germline, CDR1 is LNHNV, CDR2 YYDKDF (reference sequence). The CDR3 spans 16 residues. Trimming at V came to 1 base and at J to 9 bases, leaving 13 bases not matched to a gene.

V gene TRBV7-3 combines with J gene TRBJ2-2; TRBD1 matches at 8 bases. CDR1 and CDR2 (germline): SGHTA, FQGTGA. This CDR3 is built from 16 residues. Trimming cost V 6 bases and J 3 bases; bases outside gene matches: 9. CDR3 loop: CASRMETGGYTGELFF. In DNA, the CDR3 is TGTGCCAGCAGGATGGAAACAGGGGGGTACACCGGGGAGCTGTTTTTT.

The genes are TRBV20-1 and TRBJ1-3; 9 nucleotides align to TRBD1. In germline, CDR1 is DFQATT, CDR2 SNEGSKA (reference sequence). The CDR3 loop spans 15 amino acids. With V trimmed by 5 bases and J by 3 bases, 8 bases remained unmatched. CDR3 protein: CSAVTGTGFGNTIYF. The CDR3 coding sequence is TGCAGTGCTGTAACCGGGACAGGGTTTGGAAACACCATATATTTT.

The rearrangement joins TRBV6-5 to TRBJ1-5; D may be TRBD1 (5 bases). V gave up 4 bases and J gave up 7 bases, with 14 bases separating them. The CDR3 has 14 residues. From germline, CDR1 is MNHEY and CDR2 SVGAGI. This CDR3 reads CASSSLRAGQPQHF. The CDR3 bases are TGTGCCAGCAGTTCCCTAAGGGCAGGGCAGCCCCAGCATTTT.

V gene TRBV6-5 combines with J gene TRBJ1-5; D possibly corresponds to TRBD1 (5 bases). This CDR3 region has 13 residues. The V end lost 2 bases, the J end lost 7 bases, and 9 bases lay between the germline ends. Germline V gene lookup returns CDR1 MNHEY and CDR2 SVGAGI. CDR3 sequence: CASSYMRGQPQHF. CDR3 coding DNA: TGTGCCAGCAGTTACATGCGGGGGCAGCCCCAGCATTTT.

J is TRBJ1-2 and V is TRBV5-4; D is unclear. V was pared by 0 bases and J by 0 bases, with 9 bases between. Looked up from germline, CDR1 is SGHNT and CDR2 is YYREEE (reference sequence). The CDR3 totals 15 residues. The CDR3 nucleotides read TGTGCCAGCAGCTTGGGCGTAGGGACTAACTATGGCTACACCTTC. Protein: CASSLGVGTNYGYTF.

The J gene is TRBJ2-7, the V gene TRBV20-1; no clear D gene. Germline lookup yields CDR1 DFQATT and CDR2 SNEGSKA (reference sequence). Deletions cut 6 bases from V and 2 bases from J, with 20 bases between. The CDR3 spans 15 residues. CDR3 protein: CSANLDPGQPYEQYF. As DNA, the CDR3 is TGCAGTGCAAACTTAGACCCCGGGCAGCCCTACGAGCAGTACTTC.

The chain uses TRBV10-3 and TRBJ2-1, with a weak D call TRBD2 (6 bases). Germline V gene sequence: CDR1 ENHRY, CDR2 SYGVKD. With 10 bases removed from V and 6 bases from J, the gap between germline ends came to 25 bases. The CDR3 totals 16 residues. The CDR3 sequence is CATTTGSRERGNEQFF. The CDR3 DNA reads TGTGCCACAACTACCGGATCTCGGGAGAGAGGCAATGAGCAGTTCTTC.

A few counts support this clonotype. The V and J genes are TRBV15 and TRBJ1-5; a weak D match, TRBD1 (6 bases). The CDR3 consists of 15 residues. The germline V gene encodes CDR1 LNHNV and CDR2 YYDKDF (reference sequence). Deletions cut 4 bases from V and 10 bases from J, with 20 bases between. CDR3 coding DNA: TGTGCCACCAGCACGAAGACAGGCTACGCATATCCCCAGCATTTT. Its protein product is CATSTKTGYAYPQHF.

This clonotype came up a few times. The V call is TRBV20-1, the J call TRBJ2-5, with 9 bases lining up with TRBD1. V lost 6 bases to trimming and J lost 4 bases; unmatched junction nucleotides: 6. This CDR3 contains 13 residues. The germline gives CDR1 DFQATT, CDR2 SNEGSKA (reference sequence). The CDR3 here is CSARGQGPETQYF. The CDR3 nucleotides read TGCAGTGCGCGAGGACAGGGGCCAGAGACCCAGTACTTC.

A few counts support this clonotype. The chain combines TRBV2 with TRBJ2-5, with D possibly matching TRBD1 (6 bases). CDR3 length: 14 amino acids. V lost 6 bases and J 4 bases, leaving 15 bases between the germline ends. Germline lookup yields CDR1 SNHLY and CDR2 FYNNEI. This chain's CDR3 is CASSVVQGSETQYF. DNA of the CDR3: TGTGCCAGCAGCGTAGTACAGGGATCAGAGACCCAGTACTTC.

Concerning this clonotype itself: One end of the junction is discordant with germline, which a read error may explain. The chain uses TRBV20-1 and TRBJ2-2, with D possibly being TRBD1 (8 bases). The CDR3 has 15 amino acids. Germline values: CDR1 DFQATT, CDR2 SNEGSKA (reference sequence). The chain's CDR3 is CSATSPRGQSGELLF. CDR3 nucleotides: TGCAGTGCTACAAGCCCCAGGGGGCAAAGCGGGGAGCTGCTTTTT.

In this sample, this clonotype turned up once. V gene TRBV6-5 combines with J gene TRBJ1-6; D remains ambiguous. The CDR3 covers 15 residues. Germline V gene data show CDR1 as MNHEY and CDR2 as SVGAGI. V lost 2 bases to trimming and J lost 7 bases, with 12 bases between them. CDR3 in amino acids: CASSYQIDGNSPLHF. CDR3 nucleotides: TGTGCCAGCAGTTACCAGATAGATGGGAATTCACCCCTCCACTTT.

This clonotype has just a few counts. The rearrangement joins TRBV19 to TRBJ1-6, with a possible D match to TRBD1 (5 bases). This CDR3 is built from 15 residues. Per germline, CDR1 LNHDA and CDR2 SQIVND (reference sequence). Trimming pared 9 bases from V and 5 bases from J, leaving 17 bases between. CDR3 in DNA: TGTGCCAGCTCCCTCTTCCAGGGAAATAATTCACCCCTCCACTTT. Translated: CASSLFQGNNSPLHF.

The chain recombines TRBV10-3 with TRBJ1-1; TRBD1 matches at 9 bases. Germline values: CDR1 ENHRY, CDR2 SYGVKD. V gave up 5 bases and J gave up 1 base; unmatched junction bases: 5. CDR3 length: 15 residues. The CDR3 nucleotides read TGTGCCATCAGTACCGGGACAGGGAGGAACACTGAAGCTTTCTTT. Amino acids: CAISTGTGRNTEAFF.